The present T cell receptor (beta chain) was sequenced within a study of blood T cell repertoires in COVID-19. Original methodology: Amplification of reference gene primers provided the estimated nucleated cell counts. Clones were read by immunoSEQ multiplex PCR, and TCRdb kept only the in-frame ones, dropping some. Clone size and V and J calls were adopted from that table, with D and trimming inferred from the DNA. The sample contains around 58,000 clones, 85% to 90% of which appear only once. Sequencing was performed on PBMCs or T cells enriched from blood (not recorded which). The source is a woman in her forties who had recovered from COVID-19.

CDR3 nucleotide sequence: TGCGCCAGCAGCTTCGGGACAGGGGATCGCGAGCAGTACTTC. It codes for CASSFGTGDREQYF. This chain joins TRBV5-1 and TRBJ2-7, with 10 bases aligning to TRBD1. The CDR3 totals 14 residues. With V trimmed by 2 bases and J by 6 bases, 5 bases remained unmatched. Germline lookup yields CDR1 SGHRS and CDR2 YFSETQ. The full variable domain, in which reference TRBV5-1 and TRBJ2-7 provide the parts outside the CDR3, is KAGVTQTPRYLIKTRGQQVTLSCSPISGHRSVSWYQQTPGQGLQFLFEYFSETQRNKGNFPGRFSGRQFSNSRSEMNVSTLELGDSALYLCASSFGTGDREQYFGPGTRLTVT.